This entry lists 19 T cell receptor beta chains sequenced from one sample in a study of graft-versus-host responses after intestinal transplantation. Their specific antigens are unknown. Here immunoSEQ multiplex PCR was the method, and the copy in TCRdb shows in-frame clones only, minus some. The sample yields about 130,000 clones, nearly 95% seen once. The sequencing here drew on unstimulated CD4+ T cells sorted from spleen or lymph node cells, taken before intestinal transplant. The receptors were gathered from a human donor who received an intestinal transplant.

This chain connects TRBV2 to TRBJ1-4, with D unresolved. The CDR3 is made up of 14 amino acids. Germline V gives CDR1 SNHLY, CDR2 FYNNEI. Trimming cost V 7 bases and J 0 bases, with 9 bases left between them. The CDR3 reads CASIKGATNEKLFF. The DNA of the CDR3 is TGTGCCAGCATAAAGGGTGCAACTAATGAAAAACTGTTTTTT.

V is TRBV28 and J is TRBJ1-4, with D perhaps matching TRBD1 (6 bases). CDR1 is MDHEN and CDR2 is SYDVKM in the germline V gene. The CDR3 contains 13 residues. V was cut by 1 base and J by 8 bases, with 8 bases left in between. CDR3 nucleotide sequence: TGTGCCAGCAGTTTATACCAGGGGGAAAAACTGTTTTTT. Translation: CASSLYQGEKLFF.

This clone was counted once. The chain carries TRBV28 and TRBJ2-1; 15 bases fit TRBD2. V shed 6 bases, J shed 12 bases, and the junction held 6 bases outside the gene matches. Germline V lookup: CDR1 MDHEN, CDR2 SYDVKM. The CDR3 contains 14 residues. CDR3 DNA sequence: TGTGCCAGCAGACCGGGACTAGCGGGAGGAAGGCAGTTCTTC. As protein: CASRPGLAGGRQFF.

This chain connects TRBV5-1 to TRBJ1-1; D is perhaps TRBD1 (5 bases). The V end lost 0 bases, the J end lost 1 base, and 7 bases lay between the germline ends. The V gene's germline CDR1 is SGHRS and CDR2 YFSETQ. This CDR3 is 14 amino acids long. The CDR3 sequence is CASSLGQKNTEAFF. The CDR3 nucleotides read TGCGCCAGCAGCTTGGGACAGAAGAACACTGAAGCTTTCTTT.

The DNA of the CDR3 is TGCGCCAGCAGCTTGGAATCAGGTACCAACTATGGCTACACCTTC. Its translation is CASSLESGTNYGYTF. V and J are TRBV5-1 and TRBJ1-2; D remains unclear. The germline V and J ends were trimmed by 0 bases and 2 bases, with 11 bases remaining between them. The CDR3 contains 15 residues. Germline loops: CDR1 SGHRS, CDR2 YFSETQ.

As DNA, the CDR3 is TGTGCCAGCAGTTCCTGGACTAGCCCTATCACGCTACCGCAGTACTTC. As protein: CASSSWTSPITLPQYF. V gene TRBV28 combines with J gene TRBJ2-7, with 8 nucleotides matching TRBD2. Germline V gene lookup returns CDR1 MDHEN and CDR2 SYDVKM. This CDR3 region has 16 residues. J lost 9 bases, V lost 4 bases, and 17 bases had no gene match.

This clone was observed once. J is TRBJ2-7 and V is TRBV18, with 9 positions matching TRBD1. The CDR3 is 15 residues long. Germline V gives CDR1 KGHSH, CDR2 LQKENI. With V trimmed by 1 base and J by 5 bases, 6 bases remained unmatched. The CDR3 DNA follows: TGTGCCAGCTCACCACTAGGGACAGGGCTCAACGAGCAGTACTTC. Amino acid sequence: CASSPLGTGLNEQYF.

The chain has TRBV6-5 and TRBJ2-7, with D unclear. CDR3 length: 15 amino acids. Looked up from germline, CDR1 is MNHEY and CDR2 is SVGAGI. V gave up 2 bases and J gave up 0 bases, with 11 bases separating them. CDR3 coding DNA: TGTGCCAGCAGTTACGGGTCCCCAAGCTCCTACGAGCAGTACTTC. Translated, it gives CASSYGSPSSYEQYF.

The chain is built from TRBV4-1 and TRBJ1-2; D is unclear. This CDR3 contains 16 residues. Germline loops: CDR1 MGHRA, CDR2 YSYEKL. Trimming left V 2 bases short and J 4 bases short, with 17 bases between. CDR3: CASSQTPMASGYGYTF. The CDR3 DNA sequence: TGCGCCAGCAGCCAAACCCCGATGGCCTCTGGCTATGGCTACACCTTC.

This clone has just a few counts. This chain uses TRBV7-9 with TRBJ2-7; D remains unclear. The ends were cut back, 4 bases at V and 2 bases at J, with 9 bases in the middle. The germline CDR1 and CDR2 sequences are SEHNR and FQNEAQ (reference sequence). CDR3 length: 13 amino acids. CDR3 coding DNA: TGTGCCAGCAGCTCGATGCCTCCCTACGAGCAGTACTTC. Protein sequence: CASSSMPPYEQYF.

The V and J genes are TRBV5-4 and TRBJ1-1; 8 bases align to TRBD1. From germline, CDR1 is SGHNT and CDR2 YYREEE (reference sequence). The CDR3 loop spans 15 amino acids. The J segment lost 0 bases and the V segment lost 4 bases, leaving 5 bases of the junction unmatched. In nucleotides, the CDR3 is TGTGCCAGCAGCCCTAGGACAGGGTTGAACACTGAAGCTTTCTTT. Translation gives CASSPRTGLNTEAFF.

This clone was observed a single time. The V call is TRBV28, the J call TRBJ1-2, with D possibly TRBD1 on 6 matching bases. V dropped 5 bases and J dropped 2 bases, with 18 bases sitting between them. CDR1 is MDHEN and CDR2 is SYDVKM in the germline V gene. The CDR3 covers 16 residues. The CDR3 here is CASSLWGQVNNYGYTF. DNA of the CDR3: TGTGCCAGCAGTCTTTGGGGGCAGGTCAACAACTATGGCTACACCTTC.

This chain's CDR3 is CASSLTSLLAGETQYF. CDR3 DNA sequence: TGTGCCAGCAGCTTAACGAGCTTACTAGCGGGGGAGACCCAGTACTTC. The chain couples TRBV7-9 to TRBJ2-5; TRBD2 aligns across 10 bases. The CDR3 extends over 16 amino acids. Looked up from germline, CDR1 is SEHNR and CDR2 is FQNEAQ (reference sequence). With V trimmed by 2 bases and J by 5 bases, 8 bases remained unmatched.

To note about this clone: This specimen includes other DNA sequences encoding the same CDR3. The chain links TRBV27 to TRBJ2-3; D is undetermined. Germline loops: CDR1 MNHEY, CDR2 SMNVEV (reference sequence). The ends were cut back, 3 bases at V and 6 bases at J, with 4 bases in the middle. There are 11 residues in the CDR3. Here the CDR3 DNA reads TGTGCCAGCAGTTTTAGTGATACGCAGTATTTT. Translating it yields CASSFSDTQYF.

The rearrangement joins TRBV25-1 to TRBJ2-3, with D maybe TRBD1 (6 bases). The ends were cut back, 6 bases at V and 5 bases at J, with 27 bases in the middle. Per the germline V gene, CDR1 is MGHDK and CDR2 is SYGVNS. This CDR3 region has 18 residues. The CDR3 DNA sequence: TGTGCCAGCAGCCCCAAAGGGGCCGCCAGGGGAACGGGAGATACGCAGTATTTT. Translated: CASSPKGAARGTGDTQYF.

The V and J genes are TRBV12-5 and TRBJ2-7, with 8 bases identical to TRBD1. The CDR3 extends over 17 amino acids. V shed 1 base, J shed 3 bases, and the junction held 11 bases outside the gene matches. Germline CDR1 is LGHNT and CDR2 is FRNRAP. The CDR3 coding sequence is TGTGCTAGTGGTTTGGACAACAGGGGGGCCCAAGGCTACGAGCAGTACTTC. Amino acid sequence: CASGLDNRGAQGYEQYF.

The chain combines TRBV5-4 with TRBJ2-7, with 9 bases lining up with TRBD2. V shed 4 bases and J 10 bases; nucleotides not matched to a gene: 6. Germline-derived CDR1 and CDR2 are SGHNT and YYREEE (reference sequence). The CDR3 runs 12 residues. The DNA for the CDR3 is TGTGCCAGCAGCATCCCAGCGGGGGGACAGTACTTC. Translation gives CASSIPAGGQYF.

The CDR3 loop reads CASSGEVEGRGKLFF. The CDR3 nucleotides are TGTGCCAGCAGCGGTGAGGTGGAGGGCCGTGGAAAACTGTTTTTT. This chain links TRBV28 with TRBJ1-4; D is uncertain. Germline V gene sequence: CDR1 MDHEN, CDR2 SYDVKM. Trimming took off 6 bases at V and 10 bases at J, with 21 bases between the two ends. There are 15 residues in the CDR3.

The chain uses TRBV27 and TRBJ2-7; D assignment may be TRBD1 or TRBD2 (5 bases each). The end of the DNA aligns better with TRBJ2-1, so the J call may be wrong. The CDR3 is 16 residues long. The germline V gene has CDR1 MNHEY and CDR2 SMNVEV (reference sequence). The CDR3 protein is CASSSRVGSSYNEQFF. In DNA, the CDR3 is TGTGCCAGCAGCTCCAGGGTAGGGAGCTCCTACAATGAGCAGTTCTTC.